This note documents a single TCR beta chain sequence. What it recognizes is unknown. The junction and the germline gene differ at one end; a read error may be behind it. The content of samples before DNA extraction was roughly 0.9-11 million cryopreserved PBMC. The germline V gene encodes CDR1 SSHAT and CDR2 FNYEAQ (reference sequence). The CDR3 runs 13 residues. The sample is drawn from a study of long-term antiretroviral therapy in people with HIV. Study details: In the earliest collections, sampling predates the 2015 immediate-ART recommendation by about a decade. General study findings and limits: Blood sampling spanned 2004 to 2017, possibly under older ART regimens. Data on ART adherence, viral resistance or therapy changes were unavailable.

This was the immunoSEQ v3.0 assay at survey level. Some clones are missing from TCRdb's copy, which holds only in-frame ones; the method was immunoSEQ multiplex PCR. The sample has over 20,000 clones; around 83% are singletons. The chain uses TRBV7-7 and TRBJ1-1; D is ambiguous. The source is a man in his fifties with HIV. The sequencing here drew on unsorted PBMCs, taken 0.4 years after starting antiretroviral therapy. DNA of the CDR3: TGTGCTAGCAGCTTATCCTCGAACACTGAAGCTTTCTTT. This codes for CASSLSSNTEAFF.